This is a list of T cell receptor beta chains from one sample in a study of breast tumors, draining lymph nodes, adjacent tissues. MiXCR, applied by TCRdb to the multiplex PCR reads, yields one record per CDR3 protein. The sample yields 55,000 to 75,000 distinct CDR3 sequences, roughly two fifths seen once. What was sequenced was breast tumor tissue. All receptors derive from a female donor with breast cancer. Some clones in this sample may be carry-over from other donors' samples. Each CDR3 is given with its conserved first and last residue. Each record gives: D gene, clone size, V gene, J gene, CDR3 DNA, CDR3 protein. The D gene is left open where the match is weak. Clone size is shown for a subset of rows, as once, few, many or a class of expanded clone.

d_gene: NA
abundance: many
v_gene: TRBV5-1
j_gene: TRBJ2-1
CDR3nt: TGCGCCAGCAGCTTGCGAGGGCTATCGAATGAGCAGTTCTTC
CDR3aa: CASSLRGLSNEQFF

d_gene: NA
abundance: many
v_gene: TRBV20-1
j_gene: TRBJ2-1
CDR3nt: TGCAGTGCTAGCACCCTTAACAGCCCCTACAATGAGCAGTTCTTC
CDR3aa: CSASTLNSPYNEQFF

d_gene: NA
abundance: NA
v_gene: TRBV5-1
j_gene: TRBJ1-3
CDR3nt: TGCGACATCAGTCTCGGCGGGTTCTGCTCTGGAAGCACCATATATTTT
CDR3aa: CDISLGGFCSGSTIYF

d_gene: NA
abundance: many
v_gene: TRBV7-9
j_gene: TRBJ1-2
CDR3nt: TGTGCCAGCAGGCCCCCCGGGCCTAACTATGGCTACACCTTC
CDR3aa: CASRPPGPNYGYTF

d_gene: NA
abundance: NA
v_gene: TRBV6-5
j_gene: TRBJ2-5
CDR3nt: TGTGCCAGCAAAGAGACCCAGTACTTC
CDR3aa: CASKETQYF

d_gene: NA
abundance: NA
v_gene: TRBV19
j_gene: TRBJ1-2
CDR3nt: TGTGCCAGTAGTATTACGTCAGGGGAGACCTATGGCTACACCTTC
CDR3aa: CASSITSGETYGYTF

d_gene: NA
abundance: medium-sized
v_gene: TRBV14
j_gene: TRBJ1-6
CDR3nt: TGTGCCAGCAGCGTACAGGGATCCTATAATTCACCCCTCCACTTT
CDR3aa: CASSVQGSYNSPLHF

d_gene: TRBD2
abundance: many
v_gene: TRBV13
j_gene: TRBJ2-7
CDR3nt: TGTGCCAGCAGACCCGATGCGGGACTAGCGGTATACGAGCAGTACTTC
CDR3aa: CASRPDAGLAVYEQYF

d_gene: TRBD2
abundance: NA
v_gene: TRBV3-1
j_gene: TRBJ2-5
CDR3nt: TGTGCCAGCAGCCCATGGACTAGCGGGGGTCGTGAGACCCAGAACTTC
CDR3aa: CASSPWTSGGRETQNF

d_gene: TRBD2
abundance: few
v_gene: TRBV3-1
j_gene: TRBJ2-7
CDR3nt: TGTGCCAGCAGCCAAAGGGGGGGTGCTAGCGGGAGCTACGAGCAGTACTTC
CDR3aa: CASSQRGGASGSYEQYF

d_gene: TRBD2
abundance: NA
v_gene: TRBV12-3/TRBV12-4
j_gene: TRBJ2-5
CDR3nt: TGTGCCAGCAGCAACTCCTTAGCGGGGGGGCGCCAAGAGACCCAGTACTTC
CDR3aa: CASSNSLAGGRQETQYF

d_gene: TRBD2
abundance: NA
v_gene: TRBV5-4
j_gene: TRBJ2-1
CDR3nt: TGTGCCAGCAGCGCTCGGGCTAGCGGGGGGGTGTACAATGAGCAGTTCTTC
CDR3aa: CASSARASGGVYNEQFF

d_gene: TRBD1
abundance: NA
v_gene: TRBV7-2
j_gene: TRBJ1-6
CDR3nt: TGTGCCAGCAGCTCACCCGGACAGGGAGAGAGTTCGCCCCTCCACTTT
CDR3aa: CASSSPGQGESSPLHF

d_gene: NA
abundance: NA
v_gene: TRBV18
j_gene: TRBJ1-3
CDR3nt: TGTGCCAGCTCACCCCCGAGTAGCAGCCTCTATGGCTACACCATATATTTT
CDR3aa: CASSPPSSSLYGYTIYF

d_gene: NA
abundance: many
v_gene: TRBV7-7
j_gene: TRBJ2-1
CDR3nt: TGTGCTAGCAGCCTCATCAGAGCGACCTACAATGAGCAGTTCTTC
CDR3aa: CASSLIRATYNEQFF

d_gene: TRBD1
abundance: many
v_gene: TRBV6-1
j_gene: TRBJ2-7
CDR3nt: TGTGCCAGCAATAACAGGGGCTCCTACGAGCAGTACTTC
CDR3aa: CASNNRGSYEQYF

d_gene: NA
abundance: NA
v_gene: TRBV20-1
j_gene: TRBJ1-5
CDR3nt: TGCAGTGCCGGGGACATAAAGCCCCAGCATTTT
CDR3aa: CSAGDIKPQHF

d_gene: TRBD1
abundance: many
v_gene: TRBV7-6
j_gene: TRBJ2-7
CDR3nt: TGTGCCAGCAGCCCGGGACAGGGTCTCCCCTACGAGCAGTACTTC
CDR3aa: CASSPGQGLPYEQYF

d_gene: TRBD2
abundance: once
v_gene: TRBV4-1
j_gene: TRBJ2-2
CDR3nt: TGCGCCAGCAGCCCAGATACTAGCGGATGCGGGGAGCTGTTTTTT
CDR3aa: CASSPDTSGCGELFF

d_gene: TRBD2
abundance: NA
v_gene: TRBV15
j_gene: TRBJ2-5
CDR3nt: TGTGCCCCCAGCGGGAGGGCCGGGGAGACCCAGTACTTC
CDR3aa: CAPSGRAGETQYF

d_gene: TRBD1
abundance: NA
v_gene: TRBV5-1
j_gene: TRBJ1-4
CDR3nt: TGCGCCAGCAGCTTAGTATACAGGGGCACCAGTGAAAAACTGTTTTTT
CDR3aa: CASSLVYRGTSEKLFF

d_gene: NA
abundance: NA
v_gene: TRBV9
j_gene: TRBJ2-6
CDR3nt: TGTGCCAGCAGCGTAGTCGGCCAGCCGAACACTGAAGCTTTC
CDR3aa: CASSVVGQPNTEAF

d_gene: NA
abundance: many
v_gene: TRBV20-1
j_gene: TRBJ2-3
CDR3nt: TGCAGTGCTAGCCCCCTTTGGGGCTCTACTAGCACAGATACGCAGTATTTT
CDR3aa: CSASPLWGSTSTDTQYF

d_gene: TRBD2
abundance: few
v_gene: TRBV12-3/TRBV12-4
j_gene: TRBJ2-1
CDR3nt: TGTGCCAGCAGAAACCTAGCGGGAGCTAACAATGAGCAGTTCTTC
CDR3aa: CASRNLAGANNEQFF

d_gene: TRBD1
abundance: many
v_gene: TRBV10-1
j_gene: TRBJ2-1
CDR3nt: TGCGCCAGTGGGGGACAGGGAGTCAACAATGAGCAGTTCTTC
CDR3aa: CASGGQGVNNEQFF

d_gene: NA
abundance: NA
v_gene: TRBV15
j_gene: TRBJ2-3
CDR3nt: TGTGCCACCAGCAGCTCAGGGTTTGGCACAGATACGCAGTATTTT
CDR3aa: CATSSSGFGTDTQYF

d_gene: NA
abundance: many
v_gene: TRBV6-4
j_gene: TRBJ2-1
CDR3nt: TGTGCCAGCAGTCACGAAGGAGGGAAGTCCTACAATGAGCAGTTCTTC
CDR3aa: CASSHEGGKSYNEQFF

d_gene: NA
abundance: NA
v_gene: TRBV6-1
j_gene: TRBJ1-2
CDR3nt: TGTGCCAGCAGTAAGGTCGCGACCCGGGGGAATGGCTACACCTTC
CDR3aa: CASSKVATRGNGYTF

d_gene: NA
abundance: many
v_gene: TRBV5-6
j_gene: TRBJ1-6
CDR3nt: TGTGCCAGCAGCTTGGTTGGCCGCGAAAGGGGATCGCCCCTCCACTTT
CDR3aa: CASSLVGRERGSPLHF

d_gene: TRBD1
abundance: NA
v_gene: TRBV5-5
j_gene: TRBJ2-7
CDR3nt: TGTGCCAGCAGCGTGGACAGGGGGAGCGAGGAGCAGTACTTC
CDR3aa: CASSVDRGSEEQYF

d_gene: NA
abundance: NA
v_gene: TRBV25-1
j_gene: TRBJ2-1
CDR3nt: TGTGCCAGCAGTGAAGTTGGGCTAGCCGAGGGACCCTACAATGAGCAGTTCTTC
CDR3aa: CASSEVGLAEGPYNEQFF

d_gene: NA
abundance: NA
v_gene: TRBV19
j_gene: TRBJ2-3
CDR3nt: TGTGCCAGTAGTAAAGCGGTTGGCACAGATACGCAGTATTTT
CDR3aa: CASSKAVGTDTQYF

d_gene: TRBD1
abundance: once
v_gene: TRBV20-1
j_gene: TRBJ2-2
CDR3nt: TGCAGTGCTAGGGGACAGCACACCGGGGAGCTGTTTTTT
CDR3aa: CSARGQHTGELFF

d_gene: NA
abundance: many
v_gene: TRBV12-3/TRBV12-4
j_gene: TRBJ2-4
CDR3nt: TGTGCCAGCAGTTTTGCCCTTGGTGGGGCGGTGAGCATTCAGTACTTC
CDR3aa: CASSFALGGAVSIQYF

d_gene: NA
abundance: many
v_gene: TRBV15
j_gene: TRBJ2-3
CDR3nt: TGTGCCACCAGCAGAGACGAGGGATTATTCGCAGATACGCAGTATTTT
CDR3aa: CATSRDEGLFADTQYF

d_gene: TRBD2
abundance: NA
v_gene: TRBV2
j_gene: TRBJ2-2
CDR3nt: TGTGCCAGCAGTGAATTTCTAGCGGGACTTGCCACCGGGGAGCTGTTTTTT
CDR3aa: CASSEFLAGLATGELFF